The text below deals with one T cell receptor beta chain. What this receptor recognizes is not known. No base quality information exists; no much larger clone differs at one position. The donors were healthy, HIV-negative adults with no recently reported acute infections or vaccinations. Only Caucasian adults living in Nashville, Tennessee, USA were represented among the donors. Magnetic negative selection was used to enrich CD4+ T cells, after which naive cells were positively selected on CD45RA and the negative fraction became the memory subset. Blood was collected by leukapheresis, and PBMCs were isolated by Ficoll-Histopaque density gradient centrifugation and then cryopreserved in liquid nitrogen vapor phase. Analytical flow cytometry was used to check the purity and quantity of each magnetically sorted T cell population. Genomic DNA was isolated from every sorted fraction and measured by UV absorbance on a Nanodrop 2000c.

The entry originates in a study of shared clonotypes between healthy human individuals (TCRdb year 2020). In the study overall: A couple of women and a few men aged 18 to 49 years were included in the cohort. Per donor, three plates each were used for CD4 naive and CD4 memory, two for CD8 naive, and one for CD8 memory. To estimate repertoire size and how much clonotypes are shared between individuals, the study performed deep sequencing of blood TCR repertoires from roughly five healthy adults. To increase sequencing depth and limit assay-specific biases, TCR repertoire library preparation and sequencing were carried out by different laboratories using diverse techniques. Leukapheresis yielded between about 0.85 and 10 billion PBMCs per donor.

Germline trimming: 3 bases from V, 4 bases from J; junction bases outside gene matches: 1. From a lookup of the germline V gene, CDR1 and CDR2 are SGHTA and FQGTGA. From cysteine to phenylalanine, the CDR3 is 14 amino acids long. Of the read, only the CDR3 DNA is kept; its 42 bases are in frame from base 1. What the work shows at the level of the full study, not this receptor alone: Sampling was restricted to blood, and TCR repertoires in tissues likely differ from the TCR repertoires found in blood. Naive subsets generally had larger estimated clonotype richness than memory subsets did. Compared with non-shared clonotypes, the clonotypes found in all four sorted-subset donors had higher generation probabilities. When a handful of donors were compared, the shared fraction of clonotypes was about 5.2% for naive CD4, more than 3% for naive CD8, 2.3% for memory CD4, and less than 0.5% for memory CD8. The genetic and exposure-history diversity represented was limited by the small number of donors. Even with the large sequencing depth, rarefaction of the sorted-subset datasets indicated that sequencing was incomplete. Pairwise subsampling indicated that sequencing depth was expected to affect the degree of clonotype sharing among donors.

Using the deep immunoSEQ assay, multiplex PCR amplified TCR CDR3 regions from genomic DNA. Extracted genomic DNA from each cell subset was distributed evenly across all wells of several immunoSEQ 96-well plates, and each plate was treated as a replicate. For sorted subsets, around 200 ng genomic DNA, equal to 25,000 to 35,000 T cell genomes, was loaded into each replicate PCR. Purified libraries were measured with a Qubit 3.0 fluorometer, size-checked on a Bioanalyzer 2100, and measured again with the KAPA Library Quantification kit. Each immunoSEQ 96-well plate was sequenced on its own single-read 150-cycle Illumina NextSeq 550 flow cell. The authors' pipeline ran thus. The immunoSEQ output contained only junctional sequences without quality scores, so filtering could not match that applied to full-length reads. To assign V/J genes and CDR3, sequences were annotated against IMGT germline references using PyIR, a Python wrapper for IgBLAST v1.9. Reads with weak V/J assignments (E-value above 1e-6), missing CDR3, stop codons, out-of-frame junctions, or ambiguous translated residues were removed. V3J clonotypes were defined as sequences sharing the same inferred V gene, J gene, and CDR3 amino acid sequence. Percentage overlap between repertoires was computed as shared unique clonotypes divided by the size of the smaller repertoire. Three approaches were used to assess repertoire richness: RTK rarefaction, the Chao1 estimator, and Recon v2.1 estimates of unobserved clonotypes. OLGA was used to compute generation probabilities for all TCRbeta clonotypes that the gDNA method yielded from a handful of donors. Sourced from immuneACCESS, this table was stored by TCRdb with only in-frame sequences that have V and J called. A share of the clones is absent; for the studies checked, an unresolved V gene accounts for under half, and the remainder has no known explanation. That table furnishes V, J and clone size, whereas the DNA furnished D and trimming. The sample yields fewer than 2.5 million clones; roughly 93% were counted once. The ten largest clones capture approximately 0.37% of the sample.

This receptor was taken from a man aged 18 to 30 in good health. Some clones in this sample may be carry-over from other donors' samples. The sample comprised naive CD4+ T cells from PBMCs. The sample's cell subset or site, from its label and the paper: CD45RA+ positively selected. The chain couples TRBV7-3 to TRBJ2-2; TRBD2 fits 8 bases in the junction. CDR3 protein: CASSLGLVTGELFF. The DNA is as follows: TGTGCCAGCAGCTTGGGACTAGTCACCGGGGAGCTGTTTTTT.